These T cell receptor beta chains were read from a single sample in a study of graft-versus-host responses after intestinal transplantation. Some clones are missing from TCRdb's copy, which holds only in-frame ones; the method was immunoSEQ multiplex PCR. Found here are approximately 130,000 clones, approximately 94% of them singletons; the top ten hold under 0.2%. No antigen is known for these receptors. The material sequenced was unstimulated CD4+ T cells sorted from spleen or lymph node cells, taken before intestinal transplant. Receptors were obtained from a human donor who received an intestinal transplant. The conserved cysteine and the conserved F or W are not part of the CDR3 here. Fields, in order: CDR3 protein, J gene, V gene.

CDR3: ASSYYAPRDYEQY
J: TRBJ2-7
V: TRBV6-5

CDR3: ASEQGGRGYGYT
J: TRBJ1-2
V: TRBV28

CDR3: ASSLVGRDGNIQY
J: TRBJ2-4
V: TRBV5-1

CDR3: ASSPPGSYNSPLH
J: TRBJ1-6
V: TRBV11-2

CDR3: ASSIAPGLAKNIQY
J: TRBJ2-4
V: TRBV19

CDR3: ASSEGTRGDTQY
J: TRBJ2-3
V: TRBV25-1

CDR3: SVGVQGSNQPQH
J: TRBJ1-5
V: TRBV29-1

CDR3: ASSSQGKAYGYT
J: TRBJ1-2
V: TRBV7-8

CDR3: ASSQDPGQAKYGYT
J: TRBJ1-2
V: TRBV4-1

CDR3: ASGLPTGGNYGYT
J: TRBJ1-2
V: TRBV12-5

CDR3: ASSVGDRAYSPLH
J: TRBJ1-6
V: TRBV9

CDR3: ASSSTWTSGGYNEQF
J: TRBJ2-1
V: TRBV19

CDR3: ASRTGTGRAGELF
J: TRBJ2-2
V: TRBV2

CDR3: ASSSQKRTATDTQY
J: TRBJ2-3
V: TRBV11-2

CDR3: ASSGTGNQPQH
J: TRBJ1-5
V: TRBV25-1

CDR3: ASSPNPGTSYEQY
J: TRBJ2-7
V: TRBV5-1

CDR3: SAERDAYNEQF
J: TRBJ2-1
V: TRBV29-1

CDR3: ASSLTSGGAGDTQY
J: TRBJ2-3
V: TRBV27

CDR3: ASSLAGGTTDTQY
J: TRBJ2-3
V: TRBV5-6

CDR3: ASSYGLGGKLF
J: TRBJ1-4
V: TRBV6-5